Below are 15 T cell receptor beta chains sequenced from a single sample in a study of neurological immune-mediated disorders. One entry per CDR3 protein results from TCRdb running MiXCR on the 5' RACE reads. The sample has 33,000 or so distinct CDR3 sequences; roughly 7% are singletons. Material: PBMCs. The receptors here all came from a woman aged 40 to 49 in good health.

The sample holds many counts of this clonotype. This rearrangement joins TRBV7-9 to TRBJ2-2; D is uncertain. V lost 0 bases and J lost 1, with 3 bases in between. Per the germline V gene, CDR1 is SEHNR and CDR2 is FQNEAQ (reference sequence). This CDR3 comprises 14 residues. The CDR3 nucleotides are TGTGCCAGCAGCTTAGCGGGGAACACCGGGGAGCTGTTTTTT. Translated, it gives CASSLAGNTGELFF.

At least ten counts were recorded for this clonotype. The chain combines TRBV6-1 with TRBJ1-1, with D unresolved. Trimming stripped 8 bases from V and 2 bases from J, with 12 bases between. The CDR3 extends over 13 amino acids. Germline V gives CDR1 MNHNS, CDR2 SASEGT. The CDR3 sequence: CASSRGENTEAFF. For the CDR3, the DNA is TGTGCCAGCTCGAGAGGCGAAAACACTGAAGCTTTCTTT.

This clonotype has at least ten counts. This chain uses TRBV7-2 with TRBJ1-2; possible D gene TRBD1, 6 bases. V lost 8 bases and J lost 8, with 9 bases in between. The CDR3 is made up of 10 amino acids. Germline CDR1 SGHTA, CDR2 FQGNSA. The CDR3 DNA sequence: TGTGCCAGCGCAGGGGTCGGCTACACCTTC. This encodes CASAGVGYTF.

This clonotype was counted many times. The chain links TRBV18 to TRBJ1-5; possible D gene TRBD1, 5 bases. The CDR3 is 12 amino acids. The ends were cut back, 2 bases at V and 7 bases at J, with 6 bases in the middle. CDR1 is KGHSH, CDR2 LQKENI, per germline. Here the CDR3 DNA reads TGTGCCAGCTCACCAGGGACCCAGCCCCAGCATTTT. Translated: CASSPGTQPQHF. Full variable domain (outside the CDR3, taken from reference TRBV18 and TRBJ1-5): NAGVMQNPRHLVRRRGQEARLRCSPMKGHSHVYWYRQLPEEGLKFMVYLQKENIIDESGMPKERFSAEFPKEGPSILRIQQVVRGDSAAYFCASSPGTQPQHFGDGTRLSIL.

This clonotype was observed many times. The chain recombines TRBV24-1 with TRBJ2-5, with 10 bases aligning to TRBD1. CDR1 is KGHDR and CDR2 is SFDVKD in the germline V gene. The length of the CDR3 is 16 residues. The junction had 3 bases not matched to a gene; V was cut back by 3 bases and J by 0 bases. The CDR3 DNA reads TGTGCCACCAGTGATCCGGGACAGGGGTACCAAGAGACCCAGTACTTC. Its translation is CATSDPGQGYQETQYF.

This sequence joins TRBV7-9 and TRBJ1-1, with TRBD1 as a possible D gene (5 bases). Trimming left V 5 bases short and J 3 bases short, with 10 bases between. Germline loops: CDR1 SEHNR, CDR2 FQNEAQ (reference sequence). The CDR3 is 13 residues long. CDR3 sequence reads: CASSPGYDTEAFF. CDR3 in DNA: TGTGCCAGCAGCCCAGGGTATGACACTGAAGCTTTCTTT.

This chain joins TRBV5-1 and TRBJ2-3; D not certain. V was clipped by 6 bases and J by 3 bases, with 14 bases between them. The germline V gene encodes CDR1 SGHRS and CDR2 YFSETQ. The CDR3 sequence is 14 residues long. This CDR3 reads CASKVHGLTDTQYF. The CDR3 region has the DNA TGCGCCAGCAAGGTCCATGGTTTGACAGATACGCAGTATTTT.

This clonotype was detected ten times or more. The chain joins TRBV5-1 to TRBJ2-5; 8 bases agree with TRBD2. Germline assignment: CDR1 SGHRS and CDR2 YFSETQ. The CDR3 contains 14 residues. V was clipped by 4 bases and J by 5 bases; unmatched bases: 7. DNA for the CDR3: TGCGCCAGCAGCGCGGGGGGCTTCGGCGAGACCCAGTACTTC. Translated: CASSAGGFGETQYF.

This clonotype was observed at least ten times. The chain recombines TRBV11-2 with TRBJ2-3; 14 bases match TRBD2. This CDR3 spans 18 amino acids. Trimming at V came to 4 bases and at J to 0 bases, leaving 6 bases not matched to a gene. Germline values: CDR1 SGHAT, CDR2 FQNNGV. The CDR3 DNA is TGTGCCAGCAGCTCAGGACTAGCGGGGGGCCCTAGCACAGATACGCAGTATTTT. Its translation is CASSSGLAGGPSTDTQYF.

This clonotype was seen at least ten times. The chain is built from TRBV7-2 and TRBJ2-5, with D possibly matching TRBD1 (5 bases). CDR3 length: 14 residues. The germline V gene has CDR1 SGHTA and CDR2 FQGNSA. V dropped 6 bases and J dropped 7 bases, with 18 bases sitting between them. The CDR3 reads CASRPDSSGATQYF. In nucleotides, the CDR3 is TGTGCCAGCAGACCCGACAGCAGTGGGGCGACCCAGTACTTC. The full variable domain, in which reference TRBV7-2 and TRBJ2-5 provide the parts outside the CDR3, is GAGVSQSPSNKVTEKGKDVELRCDPISGHTALYWYRQSLGQGLEFLIYFQGNSAPDKSGLPSDRFSAERTGGSVSTLTIQRTQQEDSAVYLCASRPDSSGATQYFGPGTRLLVL.

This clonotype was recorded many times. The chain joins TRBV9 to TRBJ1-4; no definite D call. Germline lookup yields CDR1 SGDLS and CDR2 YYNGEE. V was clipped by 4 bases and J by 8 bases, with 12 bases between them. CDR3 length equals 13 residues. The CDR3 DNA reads TGTGCCAGCAGCTTCCGTCTGGGAGAAAAACTGTTTTTT. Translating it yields CASSFRLGEKLFF.

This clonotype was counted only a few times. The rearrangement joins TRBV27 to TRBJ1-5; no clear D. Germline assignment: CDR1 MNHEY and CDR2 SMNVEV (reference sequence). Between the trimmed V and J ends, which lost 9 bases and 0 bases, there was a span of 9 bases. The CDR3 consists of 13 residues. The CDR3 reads CASSGDSNQPQHF. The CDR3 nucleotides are TGTGCCAGTTCCGGAGATAGCAATCAGCCCCAGCATTTT.

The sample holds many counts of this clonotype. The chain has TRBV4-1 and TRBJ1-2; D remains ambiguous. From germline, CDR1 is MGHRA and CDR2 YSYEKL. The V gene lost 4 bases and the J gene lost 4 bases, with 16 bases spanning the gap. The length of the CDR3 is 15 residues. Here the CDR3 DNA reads TGCGCCAGCAGCCCCTCCACAACAGAAATCTATGGCTACACCTTC. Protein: CASSPSTTEIYGYTF.

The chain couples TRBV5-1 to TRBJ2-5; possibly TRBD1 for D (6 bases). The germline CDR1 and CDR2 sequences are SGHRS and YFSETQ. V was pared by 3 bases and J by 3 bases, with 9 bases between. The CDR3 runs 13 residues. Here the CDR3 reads CASSSDRKETQYF. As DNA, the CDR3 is TGCGCCAGCAGCTCGGACAGAAAAGAGACCCAGTACTTC.

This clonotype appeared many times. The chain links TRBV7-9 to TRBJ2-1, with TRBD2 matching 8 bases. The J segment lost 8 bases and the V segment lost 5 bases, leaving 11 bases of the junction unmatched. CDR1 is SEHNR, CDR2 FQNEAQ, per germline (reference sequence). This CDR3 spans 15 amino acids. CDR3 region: CASSQGLAGGDEQFF. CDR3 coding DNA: TGTGCCAGCAGCCAAGGCCTAGCGGGCGGGGATGAGCAGTTCTTC.